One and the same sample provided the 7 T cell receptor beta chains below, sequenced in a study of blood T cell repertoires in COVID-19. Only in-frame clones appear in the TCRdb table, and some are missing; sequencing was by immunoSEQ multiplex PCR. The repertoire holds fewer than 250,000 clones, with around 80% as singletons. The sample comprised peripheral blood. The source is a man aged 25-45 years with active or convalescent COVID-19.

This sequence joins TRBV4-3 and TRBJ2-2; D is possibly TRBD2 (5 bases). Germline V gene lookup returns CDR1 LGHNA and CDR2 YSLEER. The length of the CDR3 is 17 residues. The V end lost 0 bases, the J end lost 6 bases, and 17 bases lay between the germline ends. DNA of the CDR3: TGCGCCAGCAGCCAAGAAAGTCGGGGTCTAGCACCCGGGGAGCTGTTTTTT. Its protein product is CASSQESRGLAPGELFF.

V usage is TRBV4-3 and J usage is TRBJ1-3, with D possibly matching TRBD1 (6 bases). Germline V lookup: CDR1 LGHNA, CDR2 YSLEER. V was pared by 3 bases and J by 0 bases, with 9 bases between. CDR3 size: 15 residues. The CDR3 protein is CASSHDRRSGNTIYF. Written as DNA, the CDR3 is TGCGCCAGCAGCCACGACAGGCGCTCTGGAAACACCATATATTTT.

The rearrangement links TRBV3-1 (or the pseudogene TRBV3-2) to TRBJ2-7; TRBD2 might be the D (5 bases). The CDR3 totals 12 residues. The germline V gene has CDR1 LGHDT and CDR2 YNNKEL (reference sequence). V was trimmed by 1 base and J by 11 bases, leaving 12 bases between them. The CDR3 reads CASSQASQREYF. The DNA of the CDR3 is TGTGCCAGCAGCCAAGCAAGCCAGAGGGAGTACTTC.

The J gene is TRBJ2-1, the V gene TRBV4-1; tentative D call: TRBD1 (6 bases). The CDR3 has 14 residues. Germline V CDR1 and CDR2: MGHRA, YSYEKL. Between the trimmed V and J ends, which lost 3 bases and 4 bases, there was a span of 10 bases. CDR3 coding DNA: TGCGCCAGCAGCCAGGGTAGGGGGTACAATGAGCAGTTCTTC. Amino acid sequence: CASSQGRGYNEQFF.

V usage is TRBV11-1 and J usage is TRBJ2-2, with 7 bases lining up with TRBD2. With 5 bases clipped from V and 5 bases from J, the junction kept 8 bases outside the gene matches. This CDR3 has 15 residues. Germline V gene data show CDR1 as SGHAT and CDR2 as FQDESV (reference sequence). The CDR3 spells CASSGSVGGTGELFF. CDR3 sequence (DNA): TGTGCCAGCAGCGGCAGCGTGGGGGGGACCGGGGAGCTGTTTTTT.

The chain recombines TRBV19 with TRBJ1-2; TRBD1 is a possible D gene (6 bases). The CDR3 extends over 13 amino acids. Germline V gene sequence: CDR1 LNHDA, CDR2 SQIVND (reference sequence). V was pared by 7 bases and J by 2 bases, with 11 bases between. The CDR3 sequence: CASNRGGNYGYTF. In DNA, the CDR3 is TGTGCCAGTAATCGGGGGGGCAACTATGGCTACACCTTC.

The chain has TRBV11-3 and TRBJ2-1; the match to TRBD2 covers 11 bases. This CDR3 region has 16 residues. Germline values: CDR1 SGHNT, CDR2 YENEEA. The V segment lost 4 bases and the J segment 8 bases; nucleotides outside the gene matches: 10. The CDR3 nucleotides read TGTGCCAGCAGCTCCACGCTAGCGGGGGGCCGCGATGAGCAGTTCTTC. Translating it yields CASSSTLAGGRDEQFF.